These 18 T cell receptor beta chains originate from one sample sequenced in a study of T cells in Graves' hyperthyroidism and ophthalmopathy. TCR beta CDR3 region amplification was performed from RNA transcripts. Initially, a first-round RT-PCR of the TCR CDR3 employed the HTBI primer set. Each CDR3 protein is one row after TCRdb ran MiXCR on the multiplex PCR reads. The profile shows roughly 750,000 distinct CDR3 sequences, about 16% of them singletons. Material: blood. These receptors were obtained from a man in his late teens or twenties with Graves' hyperthyroidism.

This clonotype was counted at least ten times. V is TRBV20-1 and J is TRBJ2-1; D not certain. This CDR3 has 14 amino acids. The V end lost 7 bases, the J end lost 4 bases, and 17 bases lay between the germline ends. The germline V gene encodes CDR1 DFQATT and CDR2 SNEGSKA (reference sequence). The CDR3, as DNA: TGCAGTGTCCCACTGGACGTAGGATACAATGAGCAGTTCTTC. The encoded protein is CSVPLDVGYNEQFF.

This clonotype was counted ten times or more. The chain employs TRBV28 and TRBJ1-1; D may be TRBD1 (6 bases). Germline CDR1 reads MDHEN; CDR2 reads SYDVKM. The CDR3 consists of 14 residues. Trimming stripped 5 bases from V and 5 bases from J, with 15 bases between. Here the CDR3 reads CASSIQGGRTEAFF. The CDR3 bases are TGTGCCAGCAGTATACAGGGAGGTCGGACTGAAGCTTTCTTT.

This clonotype was detected a few times. CDR3 DNA: TGTGCCAGCAGCGTAGCTTCGGCTTGGCGAGGGGCCAACGTCCTGACTTTC. It specifies CASSVASAWRGANVLTF. The gene calls are TRBV9 and TRBJ2-6, with unresolved D. V was shortened by 0 bases and J by 4 bases, with 14 bases between the two germline ends. Germline assignment: CDR1 SGDLS and CDR2 YYNGEE. CDR3 length: 17 amino acids. The whole variable domain, filled in from reference TRBV9 and TRBJ2-6, reads DSGVTQTPKHLITATGQRVTLRCSPRSGDLSVYWYQQSLDQGLQFLIQYYNGEERAKGNILERFSAQQFPDLHSELNLSSLELGDSALYFCASSVASAWRGANVLTFGAGSRLTVL.

In its sample, this clonotype was seen a few times. V and J are TRBV7-8 and TRBJ2-7; weak D call: TRBD1 (6 bases). This CDR3 is built from 14 residues. V lost 7 bases and J 0 bases, leaving 13 bases between the germline ends. Germline CDR1 and CDR2: SGHVS and FQNEAQ. The CDR3 sequence: CASTTEGDSYEQYF. CDR3 nucleotide sequence: TGTGCCAGCACCACCGAGGGGGACTCCTACGAGCAGTACTTC.

The chain couples TRBV7-2 to TRBJ2-7, with D maybe TRBD2 (5 bases). V was pared by 6 bases and J by 7 bases, with 16 bases between. This CDR3 has 13 amino acids. Germline V gene lookup returns CDR1 SGHTA and CDR2 FQGNSA. CDR3 sequence: CASRGSTPREQYF. As DNA, the CDR3 is TGTGCCAGCAGAGGGAGTACCCCGCGGGAGCAGTACTTC.

The J gene is TRBJ1-5, the V gene TRBV12-3 or TRBV12-4; D may be TRBD1 (5 bases). V was pared by 6 bases and J by 2 bases, with 11 bases between. CDR3 length equals 14 residues. The CDR3 DNA reads TGTGCCAGCAGCCAGGTGGGGGGCAATCAGCCCCAGCATTTT. Encoded protein: CASSQVGGNQPQHF.

The chain joins TRBV4-1 to TRBJ2-7; possible D gene TRBD2, 5 bases. Trimming took off 2 bases at V and 0 bases at J, with 14 bases between the two ends. The CDR3 length is 16 residues. CDR1 is MGHRA, CDR2 YSYEKL, per germline. The CDR3 coding sequence is TGCGCCAGCAGCCAAAGATCGGGGAAGGACTCCTACGAGCAGTACTTC. Encoded protein: CASSQRSGKDSYEQYF.

This clonotype was found many times. This chain connects TRBV30 to TRBJ1-2, with 8 nucleotides matching TRBD1. The V and J ends lost 1 base and 7 bases, in that order; junction bases with no gene match: 5. The CDR3 is 13 residues long. CDR1 GTSNPN and CDR2 SVGIG come from the germline V gene (reference sequence). Here the CDR3 DNA reads TGTGCCTGGAGTGCCCAGGGGGCGGGTGGCTACACCTTC. Translation: CAWSAQGAGGYTF.

On this clonotype: This may be a read error, as it is one base from a much larger clone. This chain connects TRBV5-6 to TRBJ1-1; D remains ambiguous. Germline-derived CDR1 and CDR2 are SGHDT and YYEEEE. The CDR3 contains 16 residues. V was cut by 4 bases and J by 4 bases, with 20 bases left in between. In DNA form, the CDR3 reads TGTGCCAGCAGCCCGTATATATCGTCTAAAGGCACTGAAGCTTTCTTT. Its translation is CASSPYISSKGTEAFF.

About this clonotype itself: Germline is not matched at one junction end, which may reflect a read error. The chain couples TRBV5-1 to TRBJ2-1, with 7 bases that match TRBD1. The V gene's germline CDR1 is SGHRS and CDR2 YFSETQ. The CDR3 consists of 16 residues. CDR3 sequence: CASSVSGTASYNEQLF. In DNA form, the CDR3 reads TGCGCCAGCAGCGTATCCGGGACAGCTTCCTACAATGAGCAGCTCTTC.

This sequence joins TRBV5-1 and TRBJ2-7, with TRBD2 matching over 10 bases. The CDR3 runs 16 residues. In germline, CDR1 is SGHRS, CDR2 YFSETQ. V shed 3 bases, J shed 2 bases, and the junction held 8 bases outside the gene matches. Written as DNA, the CDR3 is TGCGCCAGCAGCTGGGGGAGCGGGAGGGCCGCCTACGAGCAGTACTTC. Translating it yields CASSWGSGRAAYEQYF.

The V gene is TRBV12-3 or TRBV12-4, the J gene TRBJ1-5; possibly TRBD1 for D (5 bases). The CDR3 runs 15 residues. With 4 bases removed from V and 6 bases from J, the gap between germline ends came to 16 bases. CDR3 sequence (DNA): TGTGCCAGCAGTTCAGGGTTGGGTGGGGGTCAGCCCCAGCATTTT. Encoded protein: CASSSGLGGGQPQHF.

The sample holds a few counts of this clonotype. The V and J genes are TRBV9 and TRBJ2-3; maybe TRBD1 (6 bases). Trimming took off 0 bases at V and 2 bases at J, with 19 bases between the two ends. Germline V gives CDR1 SGDLS, CDR2 YYNGEE. The CDR3 spans 18 residues. The CDR3 loop reads CASSVATGTYEFTDTQYF. CDR3 DNA sequence: TGTGCCAGCAGCGTAGCTACAGGGACCTATGAATTCACAGATACGCAGTATTTT.

This clonotype was detected a few times. The J gene is TRBJ2-5, the V gene TRBV15; 16 positions match TRBD2. V shed 6 bases, J shed 5 bases, and the junction held 6 bases outside the gene matches. This CDR3 is built from 16 residues. Germline CDR1 is LNHNV and CDR2 is YYDKDF (reference sequence). Here the CDR3 reads CATSEPGLAGGETQYF. The CDR3 nucleotides are TGTGCCACCAGTGAACCGGGACTAGCGGGAGGGGAGACCCAGTACTTC.

In its sample, this clonotype was seen a few times. The chain recombines TRBV12-3 or TRBV12-4 with TRBJ1-2; the D is unclear. V was clipped by 8 bases and J by 1 base, with 8 bases between them. The CDR3 sequence is 12 residues long. The CDR3 here is CASLGNNYGYTF. The CDR3 nucleotides are TGTGCCAGCCTGGGCAATAACTATGGCTACACCTTC.

In this sample, this clonotype turned up many times. CDR3 region: CSARDPGDYFSDTQYF. CDR3 sequence (DNA): TGCAGTGCTAGAGATCCGGGGGACTACTTCAGCGATACGCAGTATTTT. The chain has TRBV20-1 and TRBJ2-3; TRBD2 agrees at 7 bases. The trim removed 0 bases at V and 6 bases at J, leaving 12 bases unmatched. CDR1 is DFQATT, CDR2 SNEGSKA, per germline (reference sequence). The CDR3 is made up of 16 amino acids.

V is TRBV4-3 and J is TRBJ2-2; 10 bases map to TRBD2. CDR1 is LGHNA, CDR2 YSLEER, per germline. Trimming at V came to 4 bases and at J to 3 bases, leaving 5 bases not matched to a gene. This CDR3 comprises 16 residues. The CDR3 reads CASSLSSGSYTGELFF. The CDR3 DNA sequence: TGCGCCAGCAGCCTTTCTAGCGGGAGCTACACCGGGGAGCTGTTTTTT.

The rearrangement uses TRBV20-1 and TRBJ2-5, with D possibly TRBD2 on 5 matching bases. Looked up from germline, CDR1 is DFQATT and CDR2 is SNEGSKA (reference sequence). Trimming stripped 1 base from V and 1 base from J, with 10 bases between. The CDR3 extends over 14 amino acids. The CDR3 reads CSARVSAVQETQYF. In DNA, the CDR3 is TGCAGTGCTAGAGTTAGCGCAGTCCAAGAGACCCAGTACTTC.